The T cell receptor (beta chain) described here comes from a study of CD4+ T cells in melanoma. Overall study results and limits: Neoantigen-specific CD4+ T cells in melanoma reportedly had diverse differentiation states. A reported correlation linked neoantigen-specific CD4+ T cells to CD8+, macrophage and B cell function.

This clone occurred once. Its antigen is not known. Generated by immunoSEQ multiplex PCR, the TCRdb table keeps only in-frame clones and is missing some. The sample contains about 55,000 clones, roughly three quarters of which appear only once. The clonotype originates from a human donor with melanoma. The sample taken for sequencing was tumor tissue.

This CDR3 reads CASSHPQQLAGATDTQYF. The CDR3, as DNA: TGTGCCAGCAGCCACCCACAGCAACTAGCGGGGGCGACAGATACGCAGTATTTT. The J gene is TRBJ2-3, the V gene TRBV7-9; 11 bases are shared with TRBD2. J was trimmed by 3 bases and V by 5 bases; bases with no gene match: 13. Per the germline V gene, CDR1 is SEHNR and CDR2 is FQNEAQ (reference sequence). This CDR3 is 18 amino acids long.